The sequence of this T cell receptor beta chain was determined in a study of T cells in Graves' hyperthyroidism and ophthalmopathy. The germline gives CDR1 SEHNR, CDR2 FQNEAQ (reference sequence). CDR3 length equals 17 residues. V lost 1 base and J lost 5; bases outside the gene matches: 10. Amplification of TCR beta CDR3 regions used RNA as the template. The HTBI primer set drove a first-round RT-PCR of the TCR CDR3. TCRdb reprocessed the multiplex PCR reads with MiXCR, giving one entry per CDR3 protein. The sample holds 400,000 to 550,000 distinct CDR3 sequences, 14% seen once. This rearrangement joins TRBV7-9 to TRBJ2-2; 7 positions match TRBD2. Input material: blood. This sequence was found in a woman between 18 and 30 years old with Graves' hyperthyroidism. The CDR3 protein is CASSLDPVGGPTGELFF. In nucleotides, the CDR3 is TGTGCCAGCAGCTTAGATCCGGTGGGAGGGCCTACCGGGGAGCTGTTTTTT.